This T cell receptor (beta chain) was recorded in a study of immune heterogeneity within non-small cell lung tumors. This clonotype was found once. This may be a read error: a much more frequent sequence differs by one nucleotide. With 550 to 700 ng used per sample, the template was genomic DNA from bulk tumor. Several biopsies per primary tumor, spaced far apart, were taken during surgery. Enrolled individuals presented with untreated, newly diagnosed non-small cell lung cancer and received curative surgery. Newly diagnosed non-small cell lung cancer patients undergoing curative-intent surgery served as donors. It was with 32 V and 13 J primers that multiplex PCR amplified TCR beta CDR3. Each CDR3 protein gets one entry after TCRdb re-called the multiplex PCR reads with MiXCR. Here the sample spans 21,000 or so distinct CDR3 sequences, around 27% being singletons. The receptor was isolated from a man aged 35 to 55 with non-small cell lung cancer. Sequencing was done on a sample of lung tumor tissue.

In DNA form, the CDR3 reads TGTGCCAGCAGCTTACTACAGTTTAATGAGCAGTTCTTC. As protein: CASSLLQFNEQFF. V and J are TRBV7-8 and TRBJ2-1; D is uncertain. The germline gives CDR1 SGHVS, CDR2 FQNEAQ. This CDR3 is 13 amino acids long. Trimming took 2 bases from V and 7 from J, leaving 9 bases between them.